Here is one TCR beta chain with its context. Its antigen is undetermined. The data originate from a study of shared clonotypes between healthy human individuals. Study-level background: Three men and a couple of women, aged 18 to 49, were donors. Each donor's CD8 memory used one plate, CD8 naive two, each CD4 subset three. Findings and caveats of the study: Non-shared clonotypes had lower generation probabilities than those shared by all four donors.

Using immunoSEQ multiplex PCR, the repertoire was profiled, and TCRdb retains in-frame clones only, with some absent. This sample has more than 1,200,000 clones, with 97% to 99% found just once. Trimming took off 6 bases at V and 4 bases at J, with 13 bases between the two ends. CDR1 and CDR2 from the germline V gene are MNHNS and SASEGT. The CDR3 is 13 residues long. This clonotype was sampled from a man between 25 and 39 years old in good health. What was sequenced was naive CD4+ T cells sorted from blood. Subset denoted: CD45RA+ positively selected. The chain couples TRBV6-1 to TRBJ2-7; D may match TRBD1 or TRBD2 (5 bases each). The chain's CDR3 is CASRWVGAYEQYF. The CDR3 DNA is TGTGCCAGCAGGTGGGTCGGGGCTTACGAGCAGTACTTC.